The source of this T cell receptor beta chain is a study of T cell responses to AZD1222 COVID-19 vaccine. Repertoires were generated with immunoSEQ multiplex PCR, while TCRdb's copy carries only in-frame clones and drops some. The sample shows about 56,000 clones, around 90% of them seen only once. Per the germline V gene, CDR1 is MGHRA and CDR2 is YSYEKL. Losses at the gene ends were 4 bases for V and 6 bases for J; bases not matched to a gene: 4. This CDR3 region has 15 residues. The V and J genes are TRBV4-1 and TRBJ1-5; 12 bases line up with TRBD1. The sequence was collected from an adult in good health. Sample: peripheral blood, taken on day 0 of AZD1222 vaccination. The CDR3 loop is CASSPGTGGFQPQHF. CDR3 nucleotide sequence: TGCGCCAGCAGCCCCGGGACAGGGGGCTTTCAGCCCCAGCATTTT.